A selection of T cell receptor beta chains follows, all from one sample in a study of blood T cell repertoires in COVID-19. Profiling relied on immunoSEQ multiplex PCR, and the TCRdb table lists in-frame clones only, not all of them. The table records under 200,000 clones, about 88% of them present only once. The sample consisted of PBMCs or T cells enriched from blood (not recorded which). All receptors come from a woman between 18 and 29 years old who had recovered from COVID-19. CDR3s include the opening cysteine and the closing phenylalanine or tryptophan. The D gene is left open where the match is weak. Clone size, where shown, is once, few, many, or a class for clones that have expanded.

v_gene,j_gene,d_gene,abundance,CDR3aa,CDR3nt
TRBV28,TRBJ1-2,NA,NA,CASSSDGYTF,TGTGCCAGCAGTTCGGATGGCTACACCTTC
TRBV28,TRBJ1-5,TRBD1,NA,CASSLEDRVSQPQHF,TGTGCCAGCAGTTTGGAGGACAGGGTCAGTCAGCCCCAGCATTTT
TRBV4-3,TRBJ2-3,TRBD2,NA,CASSRRGGPTDTQYF,TGCGCCAGCAGCCGTCGGGGGGGACCCACAGATACGCAGTATTTT
TRBV2,TRBJ1-2,NA,NA,CASSEASGQTYGYTF,TGTGCCAGCAGTGAAGCCTCAGGACAGACCTATGGCTACACCTTC
TRBV12-2,TRBJ1-4,NA,NA,CASRYSSPKGDTTNEKLFF,TGTGCAAGTCGCTACTCCTCACCCAAGGGGGATACAACTAATGAAAAACTGTTTTTT
TRBV2,TRBJ1-1,TRBD1,NA,CASSLRQGRNTEAFF,TGTGCCAGCAGTCTCCGACAGGGGCGGAACACTGAAGCTTTCTTT
TRBV20-1,TRBJ1-5,TRBD1,once,CSASNRGGQPQHF,TGCAGTGCTAGTAACAGGGGTGGTCAGCCCCAGCATTTT
TRBV7-3,TRBJ2-5,NA,NA,CASSLIQGETQYF,TGTGCCAGCAGCTTAATCCAGGGAGAGACCCAGTACTTC
TRBV2,TRBJ2-1,TRBD1,NA,CASRSPAGGLHEQFF,TGTGCCAGCAGGAGTCCCGCAGGGGGCTTACATGAGCAGTTCTTC
TRBV3-1/TRBV3-2,TRBJ2-3,NA,NA,CASSQGADTQYF,TGTGCCAGCAGCCAAGGCGCAGATACGCAGTATTTT
TRBV19,TRBJ2-1,NA,NA,CASSIGPGTSYNEQFF,TGTGCCAGTAGTATAGGTCCAGGTACCTCCTACAATGAGCAGTTCTTC
TRBV30,TRBJ2-5,TRBD2,NA,CAWSTQRGGRETQYF,TGTGCCTGGAGTACCCAACGGGGGGGCAGGGAGACCCAGTACTTC
TRBV25-1,TRBJ2-1,TRBD2,once,CASSASLAGKNEQFF,TGTGCCAGCAGTGCCAGTCTAGCGGGCAAGAATGAGCAGTTCTTC
TRBV19,TRBJ2-1,NA,NA,CASSIEWSEPYNEQFF,TGTGCCAGTAGTATCGAATGGAGTGAGCCCTACAATGAGCAGTTCTTC
TRBV27,TRBJ1-5,NA,once,CASSLTDSDSNQPQHF,TGTGCCAGCAGTTTAACGGACAGTGATAGCAATCAGCCCCAGCATTTT
TRBV7-9,TRBJ1-4,TRBD1,NA,CASSPTGGLLATNEKLFF,TGTGCCAGCAGCCCGACAGGGGGTCTCCTCGCAACTAATGAAAAACTGTTTTTT
TRBV7-2,TRBJ2-3,NA,NA,CASSGGVRELSTDTQYF,TGTGCCAGCAGCGGCGGGGTACGGGAGCTAAGCACAGATACGCAGTATTTT
TRBV4-1,TRBJ2-1,TRBD2,NA,CASSLRRDSSGTSGEQFF,TGCGCCAGCAGCCTAAGGAGGGATAGCTCCGGGACTAGCGGTGAGCAGTTCTTC
TRBV7-3,TRBJ2-5,TRBD1,NA,CASSLIQGETQYF,TGTGCCAGCAGCTTAATACAGGGGGAGACCCAGTACTTC
TRBV7-9,TRBJ1-1,NA,NA,CASSLSGGIVRAFF,TGTGCCAGCAGCTTATCGGGCGGGATCGTAAGAGCTTTCTTT
TRBV5-6,TRBJ2-7,NA,NA,CASSLPGLAYEQYF,TGTGCCAGCAGCTTACCCGGACTTGCCTACGAGCAGTACTTC
TRBV3-1/TRBV3-2,TRBJ2-7,NA,few,CASSPLPKRYEQYF,TGTGCCAGCAGCCCCCTTCCAAAACGGTACGAGCAGTACTTC
TRBV11-2,TRBJ1-3,NA,NA,CASSSPQDRSGNTIYF,TGTGCCAGCAGCTCACCACAGGACCGCTCTGGAAACACCATATATTTT
TRBV30,TRBJ2-7,TRBD2,NA,CAWIRAGGEQYF,TGTGCCTGGATTAGAGCGGGAGGCGAGCAGTACTTC
TRBV25-1,TRBJ2-2,NA,NA,CASSELGGTGELFF,TGTGCCAGCAGTGAATTGGGGGGAACCGGGGAGCTGTTTTTT
TRBV27,TRBJ2-5,TRBD2,NA,CASSLGVGAGAETQYF,TGTGCCAGCAGTTTGGGGGTCGGAGCGGGAGCTGAGACCCAGTACTTC
TRBV2,TRBJ2-5,TRBD2,NA,CASSKDPPGLAGGGETQYF,TGTGCCAGCAGTAAAGACCCCCCGGGACTAGCGGGAGGTGGGGAGACCCAGTACTTC
TRBV2,TRBJ1-1,NA,NA,CASSAGTLTGYTEAFF,TGTGCCAGCAGCGCCGGGACATTAACAGGGTACACTGAAGCTTTCTTT
TRBV9,TRBJ1-3,NA,many,CASSEGRSGNTIYF,TGTGCCAGCAGCGAGGGGCGTTCTGGAAACACCATATATTTT
TRBV7-9,TRBJ2-7,TRBD2,NA,CASSQTSGSNEQYF,TGTGCCAGCAGCCAGACTAGCGGGAGCAACGAGCAGTACTTC
TRBV30,TRBJ2-7,NA,NA,CAWTLGGVEQYF,TGTGCCTGGACCCTAGGCGGGGTTGAGCAGTACTTC
TRBV18,TRBJ2-1,TRBD2,NA,CASSPRLAGQSIPFF,TGTGCCAGCTCACCCCGACTAGCGGGCCAATCAATACCGTTCTTC
TRBV27,TRBJ2-7,TRBD2,few,CASSPGTSGRASEQYF,TGTGCCAGCAGTCCGGGGACTAGCGGGAGGGCCTCCGAGCAGTACTTC
TRBV3-1/TRBV3-2,TRBJ1-1,NA,once,CASSYTNTEAFF,TGTGCCAGCAGCTACACGAACACTGAAGCTTTCTTT
TRBV25-1,TRBJ2-2,NA,NA,CASSESLGPAGELFF,TGTGCCAGCAGTGAATCCCTCGGTCCCGCCGGGGAGCTGTTTTTT
TRBV7-2,TRBJ1-2,NA,NA,CASTRGRVYANYGYTF,TGTGCCAGCACCAGGGGCCGCGTGTACGCTAACTATGGCTACACCTTC
TRBV9,TRBJ2-7,TRBD2,NA,CASSVEGSGSYEQYF,TGTGCCAGCAGCGTAGAGGGTAGCGGGAGCTACGAGCAGTACTTC
TRBV5-4,TRBJ1-2,NA,NA,CASSFGSLEIGYTF,TGTGCCAGCAGCTTTGGGTCGTTGGAGATTGGCTACACCTTC
TRBV5-4,TRBJ2-1,NA,NA,CASSSPSRSGLNEQFF,TGTGCCAGCAGCTCCCCCTCCCGAAGCGGCCTAAATGAGCAGTTCTTC